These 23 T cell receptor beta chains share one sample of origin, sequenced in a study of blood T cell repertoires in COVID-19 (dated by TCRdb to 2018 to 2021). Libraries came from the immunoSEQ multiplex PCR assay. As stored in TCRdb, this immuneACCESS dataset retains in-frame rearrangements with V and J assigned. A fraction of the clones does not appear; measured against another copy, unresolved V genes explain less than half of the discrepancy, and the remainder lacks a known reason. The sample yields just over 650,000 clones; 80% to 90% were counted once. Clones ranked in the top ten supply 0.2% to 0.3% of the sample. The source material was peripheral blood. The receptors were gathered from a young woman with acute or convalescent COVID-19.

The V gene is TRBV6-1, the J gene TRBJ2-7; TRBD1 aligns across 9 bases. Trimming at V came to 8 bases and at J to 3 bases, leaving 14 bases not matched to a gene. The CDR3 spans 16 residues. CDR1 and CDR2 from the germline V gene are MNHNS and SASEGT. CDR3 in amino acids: CASSEGRGTGYYEQYF. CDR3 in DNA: TGTGCCAGCTCTGAAGGGAGGGGGACAGGGTACTACGAGCAGTACTTC.

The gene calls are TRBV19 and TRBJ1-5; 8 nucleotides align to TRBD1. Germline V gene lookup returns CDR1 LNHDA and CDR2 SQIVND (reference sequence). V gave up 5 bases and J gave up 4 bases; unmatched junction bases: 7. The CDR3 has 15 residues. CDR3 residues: CASSSLDRGNQPQHF. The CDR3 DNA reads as TGTGCCAGTAGTTCCCTCGACAGGGGAAATCAGCCCCAGCATTTT.

The CDR3 bases are TGTGCCACCAGTGAACCCGGGACAGGGGGCATGGCCCTCCACTTT. This gives the protein CATSEPGTGGMALHF. The rearrangement uses TRBV24-1 and TRBJ1-6, with 12 nucleotides matching TRBD1. This CDR3 is built from 15 residues. Germline CDR1 and CDR2: KGHDR and SFDVKD. Germline trimming cut 4 bases from V and 14 bases from J; bases unmatched to any gene: 8.

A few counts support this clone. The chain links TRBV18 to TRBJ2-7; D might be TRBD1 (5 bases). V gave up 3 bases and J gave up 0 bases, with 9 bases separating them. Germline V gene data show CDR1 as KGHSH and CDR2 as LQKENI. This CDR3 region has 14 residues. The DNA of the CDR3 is TGTGCCAGCTCACCTCAGGACATCTCCTACGAGCAGTACTTC. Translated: CASSPQDISYEQYF.

The CDR3 region is CASSYGTSGGEYNEQFF. CDR3 DNA: TGTGCCAGCAGTTACGGGACTAGCGGGGGGGAATACAATGAGCAGTTCTTC. V and J are TRBV6-2 or TRBV6-3 and TRBJ2-1; TRBD2 agrees at 16 bases. The CDR3 runs 17 residues. Germline V gene data show CDR1 as MNHEY and CDR2 as SVGEGT. The trim removed 2 bases at V and 4 bases at J, leaving 2 bases unmatched.

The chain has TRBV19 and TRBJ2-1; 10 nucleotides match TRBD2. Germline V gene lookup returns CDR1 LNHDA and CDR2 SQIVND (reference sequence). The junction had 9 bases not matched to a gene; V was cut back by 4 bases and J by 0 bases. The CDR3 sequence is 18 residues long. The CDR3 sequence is CASSKGSGGTPSYNEQFF. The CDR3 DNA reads TGTGCCAGTAGTAAGGGTAGCGGGGGGACCCCCTCCTACAATGAGCAGTTCTTC.

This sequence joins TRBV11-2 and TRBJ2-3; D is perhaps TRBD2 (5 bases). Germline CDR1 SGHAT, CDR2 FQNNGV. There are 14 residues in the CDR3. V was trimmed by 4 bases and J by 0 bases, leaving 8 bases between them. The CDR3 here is CASSYEGSTDTQYF. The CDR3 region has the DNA TGTGCCAGCAGCTACGAGGGTAGCACAGATACGCAGTATTTT.

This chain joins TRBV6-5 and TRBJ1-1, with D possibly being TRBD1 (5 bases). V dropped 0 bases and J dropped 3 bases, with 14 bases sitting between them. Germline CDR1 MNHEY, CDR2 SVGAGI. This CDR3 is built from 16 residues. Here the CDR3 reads CASSYSGDIRYTEAFF. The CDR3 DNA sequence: TGTGCCAGCAGTTACTCAGGGGATATTCGGTACACTGAAGCTTTCTTT.

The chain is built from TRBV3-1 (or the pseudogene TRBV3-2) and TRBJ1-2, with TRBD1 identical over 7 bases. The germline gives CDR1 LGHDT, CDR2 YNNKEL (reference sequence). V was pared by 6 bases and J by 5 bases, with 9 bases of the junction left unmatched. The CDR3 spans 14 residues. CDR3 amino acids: CASSRQGGTYGYTF. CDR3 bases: TGTGCCAGCAGTAGACAGGGAGGAACTTATGGCTACACCTTC.

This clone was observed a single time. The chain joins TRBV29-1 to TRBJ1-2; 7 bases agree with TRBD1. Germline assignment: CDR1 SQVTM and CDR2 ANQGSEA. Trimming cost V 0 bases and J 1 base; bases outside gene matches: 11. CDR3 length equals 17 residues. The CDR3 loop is CSVEEPISTGDNYGYTF. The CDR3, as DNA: TGCAGCGTTGAAGAACCTATTAGCACAGGGGATAACTATGGCTACACCTTC.

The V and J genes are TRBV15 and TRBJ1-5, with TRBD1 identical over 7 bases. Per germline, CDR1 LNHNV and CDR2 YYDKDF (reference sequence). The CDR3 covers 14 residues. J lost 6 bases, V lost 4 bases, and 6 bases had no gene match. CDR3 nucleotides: TGTGCCACCAGCAATCACAGGGGCTTTCAGCCCCAGCATTTT. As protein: CATSNHRGFQPQHF.

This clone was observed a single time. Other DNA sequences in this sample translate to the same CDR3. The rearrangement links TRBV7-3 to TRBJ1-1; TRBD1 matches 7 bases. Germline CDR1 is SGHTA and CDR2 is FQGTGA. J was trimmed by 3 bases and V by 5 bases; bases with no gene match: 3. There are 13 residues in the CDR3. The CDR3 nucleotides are TGTGCCAGCAGCCTAGACAGGGACACTGAAGCTTTCTTT. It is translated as CASSLDRDTEAFF. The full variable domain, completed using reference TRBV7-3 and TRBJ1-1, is GAGVSQTPSNKVTEKGKYVELRCDPISGHTALYWYRQSLGQGPEFLIYFQGTGAADDSGLPNDRFFAVRPEGSVSTLKIQRTERGDSAVYLCASSLDRDTEAFFGQGTRLTVV.

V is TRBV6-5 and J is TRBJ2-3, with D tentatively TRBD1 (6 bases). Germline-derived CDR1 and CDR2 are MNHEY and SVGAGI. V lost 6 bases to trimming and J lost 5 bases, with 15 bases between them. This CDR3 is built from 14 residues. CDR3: CASRDSLKVDTQYF. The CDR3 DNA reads TGTGCCAGCAGGGACAGCCTAAAGGTAGATACGCAGTATTTT.

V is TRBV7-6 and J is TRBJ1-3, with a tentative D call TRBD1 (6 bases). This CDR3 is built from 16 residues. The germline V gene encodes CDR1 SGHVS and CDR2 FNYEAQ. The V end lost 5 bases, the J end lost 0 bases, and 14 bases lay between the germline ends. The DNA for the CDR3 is TGTGCCAGCAGCGCCTCGACAGGCCTCTCTGGAAACACCATATATTTT. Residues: CASSASTGLSGNTIYF.

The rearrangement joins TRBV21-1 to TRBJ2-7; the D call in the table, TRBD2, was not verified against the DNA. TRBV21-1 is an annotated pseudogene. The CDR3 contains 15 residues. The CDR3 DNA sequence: TGTGCCAGCAGCAAAAGGAACGGGGGGGCCTACGAGCAGTACTTC. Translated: CASSKRNGGAYEQYF.

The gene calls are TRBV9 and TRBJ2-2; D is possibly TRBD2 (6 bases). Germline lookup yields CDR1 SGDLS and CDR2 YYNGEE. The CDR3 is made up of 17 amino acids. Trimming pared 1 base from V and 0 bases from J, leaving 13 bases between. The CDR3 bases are TGTGCCAGCAGCGTACTGCGCGGGGCTTCGAACACCGGGGAGCTGTTTTTT. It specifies CASSVLRGASNTGELFF.

CDR3 in amino acids: CASSLGGEAGGYTF. CDR3 nucleotides: TGTGCCAGCAGCTTAGGTGGAGAGGCGGGGGGCTACACCTTC. The V gene is TRBV7-2, the J gene TRBJ1-2; D is undetermined. Trimming pared 1 base from V and 8 bases from J, leaving 14 bases between. The CDR3 runs to 14 residues. CDR1 and CDR2 (germline): SGHTA, FQGNSA. Supplemented by reference TRBV7-2 and TRBJ1-2, the full variable domain reads GAGVSQSPSNKVTEKGKDVELRCDPISGHTALYWYRQSLGQGLEFLIYFQGNSAPDKSGLPSDRFSAERTGGSVSTLTIQRTQQEDSAVYLCASSLGGEAGGYTFGSGTRLTVV.

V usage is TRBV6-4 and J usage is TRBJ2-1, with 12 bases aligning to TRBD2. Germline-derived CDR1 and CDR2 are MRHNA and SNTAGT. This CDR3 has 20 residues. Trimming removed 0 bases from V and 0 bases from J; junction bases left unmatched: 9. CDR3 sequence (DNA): TGTGCCAGCAGTGACTCCGCTAGCGGGGGGGTCCTAAGCTCCTACAATGAGCAGTTCTTC. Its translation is CASSDSASGGVLSSYNEQFF.

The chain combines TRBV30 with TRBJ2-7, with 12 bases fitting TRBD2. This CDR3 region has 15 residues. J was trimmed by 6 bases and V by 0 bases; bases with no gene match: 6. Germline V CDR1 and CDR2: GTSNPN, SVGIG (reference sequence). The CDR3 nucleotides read TGTGCCTGGAGTGTTAGACTAGCGGGGGTTTTCGAGCAGTACTTC. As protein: CAWSVRLAGVFEQYF.

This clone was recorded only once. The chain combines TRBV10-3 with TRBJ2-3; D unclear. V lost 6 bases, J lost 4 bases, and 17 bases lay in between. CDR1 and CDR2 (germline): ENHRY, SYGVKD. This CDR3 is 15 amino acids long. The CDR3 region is CAISRLGVEADTQYF. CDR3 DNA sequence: TGTGCCATCAGCCGCCTAGGTGTCGAGGCAGATACGCAGTATTTT.

The DNA of the CDR3 is TGTGCCAGCAGCTTTTCCGGGAGCTCCTACGAGCAGTACTTC. Translation: CASSFSGSSYEQYF. The chain is built from TRBV14 and TRBJ2-7; perhaps TRBD2 as D (6 bases). The V gene's germline CDR1 is SGHDN and CDR2 FVKESK. This CDR3 contains 14 residues. V was trimmed by 5 bases and J by 0 bases, leaving 11 bases between them.

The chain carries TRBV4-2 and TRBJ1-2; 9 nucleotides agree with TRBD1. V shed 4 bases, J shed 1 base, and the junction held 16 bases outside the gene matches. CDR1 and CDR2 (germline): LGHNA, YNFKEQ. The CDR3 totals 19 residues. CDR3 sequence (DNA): TGTGCCAGCAGCCTTAGACTCCAGGACAGGGGATTCGGTAACTATGGCTACACCTTC. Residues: CASSLRLQDRGFGNYGYTF.

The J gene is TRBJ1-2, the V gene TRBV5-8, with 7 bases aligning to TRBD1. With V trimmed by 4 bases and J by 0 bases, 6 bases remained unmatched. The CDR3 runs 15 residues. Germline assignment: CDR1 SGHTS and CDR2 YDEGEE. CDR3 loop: CASSDRVKSNYGYTF. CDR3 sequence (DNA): TGTGCCAGCAGCGACAGGGTCAAATCTAACTATGGCTACACCTTC.